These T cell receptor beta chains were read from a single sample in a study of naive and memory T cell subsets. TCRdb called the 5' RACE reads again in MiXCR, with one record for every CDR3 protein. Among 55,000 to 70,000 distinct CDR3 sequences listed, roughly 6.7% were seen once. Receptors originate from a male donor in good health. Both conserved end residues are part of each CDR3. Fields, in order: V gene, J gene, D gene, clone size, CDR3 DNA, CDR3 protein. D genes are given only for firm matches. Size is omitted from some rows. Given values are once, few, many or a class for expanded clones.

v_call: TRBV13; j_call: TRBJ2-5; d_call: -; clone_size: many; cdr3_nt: TGTGCCAGCAGCCCGGGAGCTCAAGAGACCCAGTACTTC; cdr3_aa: CASSPGAQETQYF
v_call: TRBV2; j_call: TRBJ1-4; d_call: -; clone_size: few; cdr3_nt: TGTGCCAGCAGAGAACAGAGTCCAACTAATGAAAAACTGTTTTTT; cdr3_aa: CASREQSPTNEKLFF
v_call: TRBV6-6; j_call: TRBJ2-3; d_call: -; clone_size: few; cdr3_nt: TGTGCCAGCAGTTACGGCAGGAGCACAGATACGCAGTATTTT; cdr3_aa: CASSYGRSTDTQYF
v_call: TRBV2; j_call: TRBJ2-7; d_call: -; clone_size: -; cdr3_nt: TGTGCCAGCAGTGCCCGACAGATCGGCTCCTACGAGCAGTACTTC; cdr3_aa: CASSARQIGSYEQYF
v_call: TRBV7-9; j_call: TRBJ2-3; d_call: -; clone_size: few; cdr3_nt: TGTGCCAGCAGCCCCCGCGGGCCTAGCACAGATACGCAGTATTTT; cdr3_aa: CASSPRGPSTDTQYF
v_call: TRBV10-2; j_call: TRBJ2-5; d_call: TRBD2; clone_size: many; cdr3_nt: TGCGCCAGCAGTGAGGCGGGGGGGCCTGTGGAGACCCAGTACTTC; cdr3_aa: CASSEAGGPVETQYF
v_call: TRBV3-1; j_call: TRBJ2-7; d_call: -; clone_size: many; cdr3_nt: TGTGCCAGCAGCCAAGGTGTGGCAGTTTTGGTGCAGTACTTC; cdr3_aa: CASSQGVAVLVQYF
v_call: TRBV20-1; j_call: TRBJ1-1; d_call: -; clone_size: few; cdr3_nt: TGCAGTGCTAGAGACCCCTCTGGGAACACTGAAGCTTTCTTT; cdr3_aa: CSARDPSGNTEAFF
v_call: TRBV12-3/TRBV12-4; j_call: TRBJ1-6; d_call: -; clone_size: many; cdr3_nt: TGTGCCAGCAGTGGGGGCCTTACCGGGGACTCCTATAATTCACCCCTCCACTTT; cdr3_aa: CASSGGLTGDSYNSPLHF
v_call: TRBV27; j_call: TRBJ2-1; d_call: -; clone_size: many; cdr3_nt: TGTGCCAGCAGTCCCCCCGGGGAAAACTCCTACAATGAGCAGTTCTTC; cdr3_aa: CASSPPGENSYNEQFF
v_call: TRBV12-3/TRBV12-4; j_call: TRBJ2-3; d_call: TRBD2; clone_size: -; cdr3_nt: TGTGCCAGCACCTCTCTTGCGCGGGGGGGGGCAGATACGCAGTATTTT; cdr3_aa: CASTSLARGGADTQYF
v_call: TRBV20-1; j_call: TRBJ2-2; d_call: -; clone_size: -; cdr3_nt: TGCAGTGCAACTGGACACAACACCGGGGAGCTGTTTTTT; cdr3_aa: CSATGHNTGELFF
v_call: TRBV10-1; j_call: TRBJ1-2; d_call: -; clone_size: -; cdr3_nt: TGCGCCAGCAGTGAGGGCCCAGAGATGATCTATGGCTACACCTTC; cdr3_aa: CASSEGPEMIYGYTF
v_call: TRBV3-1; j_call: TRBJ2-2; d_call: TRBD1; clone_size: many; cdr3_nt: TGTGCCAGCAGCCCTGACAGGGAGAACACCGGGGAGCTGTTTTTT; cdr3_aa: CASSPDRENTGELFF
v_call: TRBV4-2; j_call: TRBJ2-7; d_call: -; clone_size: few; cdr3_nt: TGTGCCAGCAGCCAAGAAGCTGGAGGGTTCTCCTACGAGCAGTACTTC; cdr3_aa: CASSQEAGGFSYEQYF
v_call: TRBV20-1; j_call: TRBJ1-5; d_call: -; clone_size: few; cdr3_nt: TGCAGTGCCATTAGATCCTCGGGACTTAGCAATCAGCCCCAGCATTTT; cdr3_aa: CSAIRSSGLSNQPQHF
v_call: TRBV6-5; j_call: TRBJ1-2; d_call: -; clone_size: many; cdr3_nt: TGTGCCAGCAGTTACGGGATGGGACGGTACTATGGCTACACCTTC; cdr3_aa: CASSYGMGRYYGYTF
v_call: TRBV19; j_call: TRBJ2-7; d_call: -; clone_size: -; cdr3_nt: TGTGCCAGTAGTATATCCCCCCCCGGCGAGCAGTACTTC; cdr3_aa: CASSISPPGEQYF
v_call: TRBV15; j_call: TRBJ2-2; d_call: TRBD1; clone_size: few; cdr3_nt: TGTGCCACCAGCATCCGGACAGGCGCCGGGGAGCTGTTTTTT; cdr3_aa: CATSIRTGAGELFF
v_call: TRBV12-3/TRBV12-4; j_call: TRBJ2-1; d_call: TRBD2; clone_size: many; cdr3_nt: TGTGCCAGCAGTTCGAGCGGGAGGGCCTACAATGAGCAGTTCTTC; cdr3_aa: CASSSSGRAYNEQFF
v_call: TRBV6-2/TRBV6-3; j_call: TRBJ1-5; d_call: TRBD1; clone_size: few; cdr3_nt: TGTGCCAGTATAGACAGGGGAAATAGCAATCAGCCCCAGCATTTT; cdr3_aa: CASIDRGNSNQPQHF
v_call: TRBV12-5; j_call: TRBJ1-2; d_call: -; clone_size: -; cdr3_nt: TGTGCTAGTGGTTTGCCCGAAACATTGCCGATGGATGGCTACACCTTC; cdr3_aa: CASGLPETLPMDGYTF
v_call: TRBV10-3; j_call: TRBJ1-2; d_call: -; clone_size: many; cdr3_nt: TGTGCCATCAGTCAGGGTTCGGACTATGGCTACACCTTC; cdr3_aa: CAISQGSDYGYTF
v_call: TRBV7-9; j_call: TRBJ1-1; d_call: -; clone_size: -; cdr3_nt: TGTGCCAGCAGCTTAGGGGCCCAAGGGCCCGTTAGGTGGAGCACTGAAGCTTTCTTT; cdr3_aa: CASSLGAQGPVRWSTEAFF
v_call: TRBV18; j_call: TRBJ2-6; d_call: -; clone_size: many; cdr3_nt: TGTGCCAGCTCACCGGTTCAGAGTTCCTCTGGGGCCAACGTCCTGACTTTC; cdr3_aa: CASSPVQSSSGANVLTF
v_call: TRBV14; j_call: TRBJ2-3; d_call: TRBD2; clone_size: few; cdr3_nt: TGTGCCAGCAGCCTGGGGGGAGCGGGAGGTGCTGATACGCAGTATTTT; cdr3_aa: CASSLGGAGGADTQYF
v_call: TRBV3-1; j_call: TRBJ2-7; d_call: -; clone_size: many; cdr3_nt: TGTGCCAGCAGCCAAATAACTTCCTACGAGCAGTACTTC; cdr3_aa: CASSQITSYEQYF
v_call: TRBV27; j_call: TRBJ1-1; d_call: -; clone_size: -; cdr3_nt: TGTGCCAGCAGTTCCCCGGGGCGTGACACTGAAGCTTTCTTT; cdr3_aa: CASSSPGRDTEAFF
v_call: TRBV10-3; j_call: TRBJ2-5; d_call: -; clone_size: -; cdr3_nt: TGTGCCATCAGTGATGCAAGGACAGAGCAAGAGACCCAGTACTTC; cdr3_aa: CAISDARTEQETQYF
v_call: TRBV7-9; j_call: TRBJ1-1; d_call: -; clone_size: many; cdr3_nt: TGTGCCAGCAGCCCTCGGGGGCTGAACACTGAAGCTTTCTTT; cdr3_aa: CASSPRGLNTEAFF
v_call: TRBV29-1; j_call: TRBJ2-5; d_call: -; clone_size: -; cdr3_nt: TGCAGCGTCTTCGAAGAGACCCAGTACTTC; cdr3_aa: CSVFEETQYF
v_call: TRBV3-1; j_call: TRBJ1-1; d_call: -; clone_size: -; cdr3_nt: TGTGACAGCAGCCCTGGTCCGGGGGGGGCTTTCTTT; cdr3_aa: CDSSPGPGGAFF
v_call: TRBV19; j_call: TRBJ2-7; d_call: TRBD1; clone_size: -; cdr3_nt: TGTGCCAGTAGTATCCGGGACAGGGACTACGAGCAGTACTTC; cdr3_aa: CASSIRDRDYEQYF